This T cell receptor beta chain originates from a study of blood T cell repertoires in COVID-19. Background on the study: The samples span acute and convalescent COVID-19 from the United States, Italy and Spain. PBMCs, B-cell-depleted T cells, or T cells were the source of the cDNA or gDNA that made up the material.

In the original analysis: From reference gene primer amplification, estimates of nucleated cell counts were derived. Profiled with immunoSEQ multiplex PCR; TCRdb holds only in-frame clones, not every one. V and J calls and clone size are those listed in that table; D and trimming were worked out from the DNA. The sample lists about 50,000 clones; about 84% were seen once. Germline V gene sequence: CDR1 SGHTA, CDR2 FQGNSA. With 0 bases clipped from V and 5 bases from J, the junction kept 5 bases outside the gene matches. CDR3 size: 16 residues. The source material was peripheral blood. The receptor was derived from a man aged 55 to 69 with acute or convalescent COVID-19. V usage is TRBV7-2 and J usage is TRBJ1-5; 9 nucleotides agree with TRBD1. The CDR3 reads CASSLAHRGRDQPQHF. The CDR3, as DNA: TGTGCCAGCAGCTTAGCACACAGGGGGCGGGATCAGCCCCAGCATTTT.